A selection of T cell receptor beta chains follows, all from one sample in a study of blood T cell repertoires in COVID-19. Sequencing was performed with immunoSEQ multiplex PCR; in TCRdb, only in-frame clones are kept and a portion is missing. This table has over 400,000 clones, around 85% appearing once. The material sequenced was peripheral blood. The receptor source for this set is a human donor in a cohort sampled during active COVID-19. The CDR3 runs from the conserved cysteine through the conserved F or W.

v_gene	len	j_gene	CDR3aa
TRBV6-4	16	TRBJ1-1	CASSDPTGGGATEAFF
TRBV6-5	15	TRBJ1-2	CARRVGWEFVDRSTF
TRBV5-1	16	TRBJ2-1	CASSLGGLAGIDEQFF
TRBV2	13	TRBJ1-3	CASMTGVGNTIYF
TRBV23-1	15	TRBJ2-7	CASSRGHSFPYEQYF
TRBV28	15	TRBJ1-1	CASSYAGGMNTEAFF
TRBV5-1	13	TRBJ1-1	CASSLDRTTEAFF
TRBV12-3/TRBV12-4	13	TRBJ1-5	CASSFRGNQPQHF
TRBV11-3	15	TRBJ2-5	CASSPGTGERETQYF
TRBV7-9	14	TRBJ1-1	CASSWETLNTEAFF
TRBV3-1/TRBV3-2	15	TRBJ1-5	CASSQDLGVDQPQHF
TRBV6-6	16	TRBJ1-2	CASSYSAPGLSYGYTF
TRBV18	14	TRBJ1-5	CASSLGGGESPQHF
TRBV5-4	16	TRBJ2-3	CASSQTRDRDRDTQYF
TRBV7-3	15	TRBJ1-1	CASSYSGRANTEAFF
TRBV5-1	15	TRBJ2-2	CATNLAGGDTGELFF
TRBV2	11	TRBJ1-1	CATSSDTEAFF
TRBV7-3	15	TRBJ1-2	CASSPGGQGLSGYTF
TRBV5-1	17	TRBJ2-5	CASSPKREGLRGETQYF
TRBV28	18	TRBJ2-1	CASSLSGSGTYSGDEQFF
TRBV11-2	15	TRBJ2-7	CASSRDGQGTYEQYF
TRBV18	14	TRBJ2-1	CASSPNNQGTGSFF
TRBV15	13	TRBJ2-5	CATSRERGRTQYF
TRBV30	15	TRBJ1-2	CAWSVGAGGTYGYTF
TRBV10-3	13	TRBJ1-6	CAISVGGNSPLHF
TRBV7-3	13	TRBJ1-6	CASSSGTVTPLHF
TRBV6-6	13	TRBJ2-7	CASSYRDTHEQYF